Listed below are T cell receptor beta chains from one sample, sequenced in a study of cytomegalovirus exposure and HLA in healthy donors. Sequenced by immunoSEQ multiplex PCR; TCRdb stores in-frame clones only, minus some. This table has 120,000 or so clones, roughly 17% appearing once. The sample consisted of PBMCs. All receptors come from a female donor in good health and CMV-seropositive. Both conserved end residues are part of each CDR3. D genes are given only for firm matches. A row's size may be missing; if present it is once, few, many or a size class.

NA | TRBJ2-7 | TRBD2 | TRBV25-1 | CASSDQGTAGGPNEQYF | TGTGCCAGCAGTGACCAGGGAACAGCGGGAGGGCCAAACGAGCAGTACTTC
few | TRBJ2-2 | NA | TRBV19 | CASSILANTGELFF | TGTGCCAGTAGTATACTAGCGAACACCGGGGAGCTGTTTTTT
many | TRBJ2-1 | NA | TRBV6-1 | CASSTGFF | TGTGCCAGCAGTACAGGGTTCTTC
NA | TRBJ2-3 | NA | TRBV11-2 | CASSLLLDRSTDTQYF | TGTGCCAGCAGCTTACTCCTTGACAGAAGCACAGATACGCAGTATTTT
NA | TRBJ1-5 | NA | TRBV28 | CASSLRGNSNQPQHF | TGTGCCAGCAGTTTACGGGGTAATAGCAATCAGCCCCAGCATTTT
few | TRBJ1-2 | NA | TRBV14 | CASSQGLYGYTF | TGTGCCAGCAGCCAAGGGCTCTATGGCTACACCTTC
few | TRBJ2-7 | TRBD2 | TRBV4-1 | CASSQPVGLRNSRYEQYF | TGCGCCAGCAGCCAGCCAGTGGGACTAAGGAACTCCCGGTACGAGCAGTACTTC
few | TRBJ2-2 | NA | TRBV15 | CATRSMNTGELFF | TGTGCCACCAGGTCCATGAACACCGGGGAGCTGTTTTTT
NA | TRBJ2-6 | NA | TRBV11-1 | CASSGRYSSGANVLTF | TGTGCCAGCAGCGGCAGGTATAGCTCTGGGGCCAACGTCCTGACTTTC
NA | TRBJ2-2 | TRBD2 | TRBV27 | CASSLGSGSLTGELFF | TGTGCCAGCTCATTGGGGAGCGGGAGCCTCACCGGGGAGCTGTTTTTT
NA | TRBJ2-7 | TRBD1 | TRBV4-2 | CASRRQGDVLYEQYF | TGTGCCAGCAGACGACAGGGAGATGTCCTCTACGAGCAGTACTTC
few | TRBJ2-7 | TRBD1 | TRBV4-2 | CASSHAIGGQGLYEQYF | TGTGCCAGCAGCCACGCTATAGGGGGACAGGGACTCTACGAGCAGTACTTC
once | TRBJ1-2 | NA | TRBV7-9 | CASTPSFDWSRDCYTF | TGTGCCAGCACTCCTTCATTCGACTGGTCTCGGGATTGCTACACCTTC
NA | TRBJ2-5 | NA | TRBV7-2 | CASSLLREETQYF | TGTGCCAGCAGCTTATTGAGGGAAGAGACCCAGTACTTC
NA | TRBJ2-5 | NA | TRBV30 | CAWSVQFQETQYF | TGTGCCTGGAGTGTTCAGTTCCAAGAGACCCAGTACTTC
NA | TRBJ2-3 | NA | TRBV11-2 | CASSLGPTRLSTDTQYF | TGTGCCAGCAGCTTGGGCCCCACTAGGCTAAGCACAGATACGCAGTATTTT
few | TRBJ1-2 | TRBD1 | TRBV27 | CASSGRTGANYGYTF | TGTGCCAGCTCCGGGCGAACAGGGGCTAACTATGGCTACACCTTC
few | TRBJ2-3 | TRBD2 | TRBV2 | CASSEVTGGSTDTQYF | TGTGCCAGCAGTGAAGTCACGGGAGGTTCCACAGATACGCAGTATTTT
few | TRBJ2-7 | NA | TRBV4-3 | CASSQGYGRGITYEQYF | TGCGCCAGCAGCCAAGGATATGGAAGGGGAATCACCTACGAGCAGTACTTC
few | TRBJ1-1 | TRBD1 | TRBV13 | CASSKTDRGTEAFF | TGTGCCAGCAGCAAGACTGACAGGGGCACTGAAGCCTTCTTT
NA | TRBJ2-1 | NA | TRBV4-1 | CASSQEGIGGEQFF | TGCGCCAGCAGCCAAGAGGGAATAGGAGGTGAGCAGTTCTTC
few | TRBJ2-6 | NA | TRBV19 | CASRTASGANVLTF | TGTGCCAGTAGGACAGCCTCTGGGGCCAACGTCCTGACTTTC
NA | TRBJ2-1 | TRBD2 | TRBV6-5 | CASSYSAGEGNEQFF | TGTGCCAGCAGTTACTCTGCGGGAGAGGGCAATGAGCAGTTCTTC
few | TRBJ1-5 | TRBD1 | TRBV28 | CASSLRQGDQPQHF | TGTGCCAGCAGTTTACGACAGGGAGACCAGCCCCAGCATTTT
NA | TRBJ2-7 | TRBD2 | TRBV11-3 | CASSRSGGGSYEQYF | TGTGCCAGCAGCCGTAGCGGGGGGGGCTCCTACGAGCAGTACTTC
few | TRBJ1-2 | TRBD1 | TRBV15 | CATSRGQGSYGYTF | TGTGCCACCAGCAGGGGACAGGGGAGCTATGGCTACACCTTC
NA | TRBJ1-1 | NA | TRBV7-3 | CASSAAGHTEAFF | TGTGCCAGCAGCGCCGCAGGGCACACTGAAGCTTTCTTT
NA | TRBJ1-2 | TRBD1 | TRBV28 | CASSLLAGGYGYTF | TGTGCCAGCAGTTTATTGGCAGGGGGTTATGGCTACACCTTC
few | TRBJ2-1 | NA | TRBV4-1 | CASRGPPDGVGDEQFF | TGCGCCAGCAGAGGCCCCCCGGACGGCGTCGGGGATGAGCAGTTCTTC
NA | TRBJ2-3 | TRBD2 | TRBV19 | CASSVLAGGRTDTQYF | TGTGCCAGTAGTGTGCTAGCGGGGGGCCGCACAGATACGCAGTATTTT
few | TRBJ2-1 | TRBD1 | TRBV5-8 | CASSPTGTVLNEQFF | TGTGCCAGCAGCCCAACCGGGACAGTATTAAATGAGCAGTTCTTC
NA | TRBJ1-1 | TRBD1 | TRBV10-3 | CAINEAGWDSLNTEAFF | TGTGCCATAAACGAAGCCGGCTGGGACAGCCTGAACACTGAAGCTTTCTTT
NA | TRBJ1-4 | NA | TRBV28 | CASSFIGPGGAHNEKLFF | TGTGCCAGCAGTTTTATCGGTCCCGGGGGGGCCCATAATGAAAAACTGTTTTTT
few | TRBJ2-1 | TRBD2 | TRBV4-3 | CASSQGLTGGSNEQFF | TGCGCCAGCAGCCAAGGTTTAACGGGGGGGTCCAATGAGCAGTTCTTC
NA | TRBJ2-3 | TRBD2 | TRBV7-9 | CASSPMKRESTDTQYF | TGTGCCAGCAGCCCTATGAAGCGGGAGAGCACAGATACGCAGTATTTT
NA | TRBJ2-5 | NA | TRBV14 | CASSQDQATTQETQYF | TGTGCCAGCAGCCAAGATCAGGCCACCACCCAAGAGACCCAGTACTTC
once | TRBJ2-1 | NA | TRBV4-1 | CASSQEEPGEQFF | TGCGCCAGCAGCCAAGAAGAGCCAGGTGAGCAGTTCTTC
NA | TRBJ1-2 | NA | TRBV5-1 | CASSLSSTGTYGYTF | TGCGCCAGCAGCTTGTCTTCTACAGGGACCTATGGCTACACCTTC
NA | TRBJ1-2 | NA | TRBV6-1 | CASSEDMEGSYGYTF | TGTGCCAGCAGTGAAGACATGGAAGGGAGCTATGGCTACACCTTC
NA | TRBJ2-7 | TRBD2 | TRBV27 | CASSFAGGYEQYF | TGTGCCAGCAGTTTCGCGGGGGGCTACGAGCAGTACTTC
few | TRBJ1-1 | TRBD1 | TRBV19 | CASSIQQGAAPGAFF | TGTGCCAGTAGTATCCAACAGGGGGCCGCCCCTGGGGCTTTCTTT
NA | TRBJ2-3 | NA | TRBV4-2 | CASSLMGVWGGKIPDTQYF | TGTGCCAGCAGCCTTATGGGGGTCTGGGGAGGCAAGATTCCAGATACGCAGTATTTT
few | TRBJ2-7 | NA | TRBV5-6 | CASSLGEGVFSYEQYF | TGTGCCAGCAGCTTGGGAGAGGGGGTGTTCTCCTACGAGCAGTACTTC